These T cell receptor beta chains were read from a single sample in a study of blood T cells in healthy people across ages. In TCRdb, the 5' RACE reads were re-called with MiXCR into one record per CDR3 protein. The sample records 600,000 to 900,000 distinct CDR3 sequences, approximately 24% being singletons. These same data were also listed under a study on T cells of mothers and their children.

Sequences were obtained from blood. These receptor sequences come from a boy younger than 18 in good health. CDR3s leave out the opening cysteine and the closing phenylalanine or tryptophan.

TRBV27 ASSPTTSYNEQF
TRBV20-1 SAYGQGNTGELF
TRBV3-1 ASSQVNPSGRPYEQY
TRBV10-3 AISEGSQGSEQY
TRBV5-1 ASSDQTGTQETQY
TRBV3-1 ATYDWRGSEQF
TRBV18 ASSPVSGGTDTQY
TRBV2 ASRSDTYEQY
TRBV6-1 ASSVRHGTYNEQF
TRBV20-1 SARGSRNSRYQGTQY
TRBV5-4 ASSPGKSGNTIY
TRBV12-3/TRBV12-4 ASSLESAGELF
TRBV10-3 AISHTDGAGNIQY
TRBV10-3 AIRPGQGARGNTIY
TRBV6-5 ASSSRVVVREEGYT
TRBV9 ASSADVGSGELF
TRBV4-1 ASSHQWNTEKLF
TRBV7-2 ASSLWGRGRMNTEAF
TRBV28 ASRKRGSSYEQY
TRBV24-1 ATSVGQGIQETQY
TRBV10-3 AISDPSSRQGRTSGAYNEQF
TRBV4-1 ASSHPGGGTDTQY
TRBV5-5 ASSTDSVTYEQY
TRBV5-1 ASSTSGGSYNEQF
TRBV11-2 ASSLGVLAGGDEQF
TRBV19 ASSSSGTGVEDTQY
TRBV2 ASSEARDRGYNEQF
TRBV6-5 ASSYSRGMKTQY
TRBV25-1 ASQAGVGTGELF
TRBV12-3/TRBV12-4 ASSFGSYDSPLH
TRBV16 ASNDRGESNQPQH
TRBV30 AWSVGVAGGQETQY
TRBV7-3 ASSPTGTENTEAF
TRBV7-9 ASSLTRTGTQY
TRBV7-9 ASSLERKSNYEQY
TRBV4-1 ASSQDPGQGVAGANVLT
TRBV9 ASSVGGLSYEQY
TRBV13 ASSFRQAYNEQF
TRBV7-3 ASSRGGAGGLNEQF
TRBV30 AWSASVNEKLF
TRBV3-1 ASSQPRSNEQF
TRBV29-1 SVKDRVGETQY
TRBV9 ASSGTGSNTGELF
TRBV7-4 ASSPVGVGDTEAF
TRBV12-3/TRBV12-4 ASSLGQGSGYQPQH
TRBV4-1 ASPRETGGDEQF
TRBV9 ASSVGRENTEAF